This entry features one T cell receptor (beta chain) sequence. Its antigen remains unknown. Into CD45RA+ naive and CD45RA-negative memory subsets, the CD4+ cells were split. This entry comes from a study of shared clonotypes between healthy human individuals. The study's findings and limits: Naive subsets, compared against memory subsets, generally had larger estimated richness values.

Per the study methods: There were no quality scores in the junction-only immunoSEQ sequences, so filtering differed. Only in-frame clones appear in the TCRdb table, and some are missing; sequencing was by immunoSEQ multiplex PCR. V, J and clone size are those of that table, while D and trimming were read from the DNA. The repertoire holds about 330,000 clones, under 80% seen once, with 10% in the top ten. Trimming took 10 bases from V and 3 from J; bases not matched to a gene: 8. The CDR3 loop spans 14 amino acids. Germline V lookup: CDR1 ENHRY, CDR2 SYGVKD. Sequencing input: memory CD4+ T cells sorted from blood. Described subset: CD45RA-negative fraction. V gene TRBV10-3 combines with J gene TRBJ2-2; 7 nucleotides line up with TRBD1. This sequence originates from a man younger than 40 in good health. The chain's CDR3 is CATRYRGDTGELFF. CDR3 coding DNA: TGTGCCACCAGATACAGGGGAGACACCGGGGAGCTGTTTTTT.